A selection of T cell receptor beta chains follows, all from one sample in a study of cytotoxic CD8 clonotypes in ibrutinib-treated CLL. Libraries were prepared by immunoSEQ multiplex PCR; TCRdb keeps only in-frame clonotypes and omits some of them. The sample yields over 200,000 clones, roughly three quarters seen once. Here the sequenced sample was PBMCs, taken after 12 months of ibrutinib treatment. These receptors originate from a human donor with chronic lymphocytic leukemia. CDR3s include the opening cysteine and the closing phenylalanine or tryptophan. The D gene is left open where the match is weak. Only part of the rows carry a size: once, few, many, or a class if the clone is expanded.

V	size	D	J	CDR3	DNA
TRBV10-3	NA	NA	TRBJ2-3	CAISPRVGSTDTQYF	TGTGCCATCAGCCCTAGGGTCGGTAGCACAGATACGCAGTATTTT
TRBV25-1	NA	NA	TRBJ1-2	CASSENYGYTF	TGTGCCAGCAGTGAGAACTATGGCTACACCTTC
TRBV5-5	NA	TRBD2	TRBJ2-3	CASSLGRGTDTQYF	TGTGCCAGCAGCCTCGGGCGGGGGACAGATACGCAGTATTTT
TRBV27	NA	TRBD2	TRBJ2-7	CASSLYGLAGLYEQYF	TGTGCCAGCAGTTTATATGGGCTAGCGGGACTCTACGAGCAGTACTTC
TRBV9	NA	NA	TRBJ1-2	CASSVGTEGLTF	TGTGCCAGCAGCGTAGGGACGGAGGGGTTGACCTTC
TRBV30	NA	NA	TRBJ1-1	CAWRGVTAMNTEAFF	TGTGCCTGGAGGGGGGTAACAGCCATGAACACTGAAGCTTTCTTT
TRBV4-1	NA	NA	TRBJ1-6	CASSQSGSSYNSPLHF	TGCGCCAGCAGCCAGTCCGGAAGCTCCTATAATTCACCCCTCCACTTT
TRBV15	NA	NA	TRBJ2-7	CATSRELGEAYEQYF	TGTGCCACCAGCAGAGAATTGGGCGAAGCCTACGAGCAGTACTTC
TRBV5-1	NA	NA	TRBJ1-1	CASSPRIRTVHTEAFF	TGCGCCAGCAGCCCAAGGATAAGGACAGTCCACACTGAAGCTTTCTTT
TRBV5-1	NA	TRBD2	TRBJ2-5	CASSWGLAGQETQYF	TGCGCCAGCAGCTGGGGACTAGCGGGGCAAGAGACCCAGTACTTC
TRBV28	few	TRBD1	TRBJ2-1	CASSSDREQFF	TGTGCCAGCAGTTCGGACAGGGAGCAGTTCTTC